This T cell receptor beta chain stems from a study of cytomegalovirus exposure and HLA in healthy donors (dated by TCRdb to 2015 to 2018). Regarding the research as a whole: The 650 to 750 repertoires of the first cohort and the 110 or so validation repertoires were produced on the same platform, according to a later analysis. The study aimed to test whether signatures of past pathogen exposure could be identified by cataloging public T cell receptors. Along with the roughly 700-subject first cohort, a separate validation cohort of 120 different subjects was used. To predict cytomegalovirus infection status, the study brought together high-throughput TCR immunosequencing, statistical association of individual TCRs with disease status, and machine learning. General study outcomes and caveats: Cytomegalovirus status was reported to be diagnosed by the classifier with high specificity and sensitivity in both the original and validation cohorts. The validation cohort had no HLA typing available for a later analysis, so co-occurrence within that cohort was assessed over all 120 or so repertoires. A few of the identified cytomegalovirus-associated TCR beta chains were confirmed in vitro to be specific for cytomegalovirus antigens. The authors suggested that the approach could potentially be extended to other disease states and immunological phenotypes. Most TCR sequences were observed very rarely across donors, whereas some public TCRs were present in many individuals. Subsequent analysis determined that TCRs grouped into clusters in the first cohort also showed a tendency toward co-occurrence across the 120 validation repertoires, and approximately 94% of cluster scores exceeded 0. The study listed 150 to 200 TCR beta chains as associated with cytomegalovirus.

Donors formed part of the validation cohort, which comprised 120 subjects and was distinct from the first cohort of some 700 subjects. Libraries came from the immunoSEQ multiplex PCR assay. As for the authors' bioinformatics: A statistical classification framework was built to diagnose cytomegalovirus status from the catalog of TCR beta chain sequences. The immuneACCESS repertoire file appears here via TCRdb, limited to in-frame rearrangements. These files lack a portion of the clones; in checked studies, under half of the deficit traces to unresolved V genes, and the cause of the others is not known. D and trimming were read from the DNA, whereas the V and J calls and clone size are those reported in that table. A total of about 130,000 clones appear in this sample, about 91% of them only once. Together, the top ten hold approximately 1% of the sample. CDR1 and CDR2, looked up from the germline V gene (reference sequence), are GTSNPN and SVGIG. Its CDR3 holds 12 amino acids, cysteine through phenylalanine. CDR3 DNA only is kept here, 36 bases in frame from base 1.

For this clone: The antigen this receptor binds is unknown. One end of the junction varies from germline; a read error may be responsible.

Sequenced material: PBMCs. The chain was built from TRBV30 and TRBJ1-3, with the D segment identity uncertain. The receptor comes from a woman under 30 in good health and CMV-seronegative. The DNA is as follows: TGTGCCTGGAGTACAGCTGGAAGCACCATATATTTT. The encoded protein is CAWSTAGSTIYF.